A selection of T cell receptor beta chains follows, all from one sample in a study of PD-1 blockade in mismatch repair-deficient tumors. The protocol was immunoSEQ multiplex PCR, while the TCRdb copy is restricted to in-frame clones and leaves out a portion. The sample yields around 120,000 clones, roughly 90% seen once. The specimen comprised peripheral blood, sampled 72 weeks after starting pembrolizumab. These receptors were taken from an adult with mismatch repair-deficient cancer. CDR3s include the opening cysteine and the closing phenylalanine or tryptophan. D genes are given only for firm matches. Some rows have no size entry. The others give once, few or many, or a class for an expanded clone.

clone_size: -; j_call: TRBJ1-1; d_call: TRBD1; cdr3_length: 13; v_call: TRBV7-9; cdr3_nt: TGTGCCAGCAGCGTCAACAGGGGAACTGAAGCTTTCTTT; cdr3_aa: CASSVNRGTEAFF
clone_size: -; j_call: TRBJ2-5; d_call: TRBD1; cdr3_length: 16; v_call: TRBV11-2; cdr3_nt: TGTGCCAGCAGCTTAGCCGACAGGGGGTTTTTGGAGACCCAGTACTTC; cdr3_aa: CASSLADRGFLETQYF
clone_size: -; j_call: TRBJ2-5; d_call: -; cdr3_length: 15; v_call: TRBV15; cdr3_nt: TGTGCCACCAGCAGAGTTCGGTCGATCCAAGAGACCCAGTACTTC; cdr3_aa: CATSRVRSIQETQYF
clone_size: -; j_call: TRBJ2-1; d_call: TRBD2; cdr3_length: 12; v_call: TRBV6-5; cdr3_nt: TGTGCCAGCAGTTCGCTCGGCGGGAGGACGTTCTTC; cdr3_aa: CASSSLGGRTFF
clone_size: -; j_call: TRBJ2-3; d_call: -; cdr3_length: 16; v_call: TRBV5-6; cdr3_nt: TGTGCCAGCAGCTTGGGAGGAGTTTCGTTTCGAGATACGCAGTATTTT; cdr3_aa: CASSLGGVSFRDTQYF
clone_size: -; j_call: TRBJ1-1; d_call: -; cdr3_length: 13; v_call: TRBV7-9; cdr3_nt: TGTGCCACCAAGGGGGAGGTAGACACTGAAGCTTTCTTT; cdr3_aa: CATKGEVDTEAFF
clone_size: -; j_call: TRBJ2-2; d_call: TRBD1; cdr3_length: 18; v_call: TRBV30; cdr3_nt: TGTGCCTGCCCCATCCGGGACAGGGAGCCCCTGAACACCGGGGAGCTGTTTTTT; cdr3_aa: CACPIRDREPLNTGELFF
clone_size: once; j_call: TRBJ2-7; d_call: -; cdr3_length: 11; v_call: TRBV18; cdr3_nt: TGTGCCAGCGCCCGGAACTACGAGCAGTACTTC; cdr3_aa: CASARNYEQYF
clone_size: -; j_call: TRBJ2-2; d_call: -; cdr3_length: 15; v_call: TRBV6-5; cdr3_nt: TGTGCCAGCAGTTCTCAACAGGGCGACACCGGGGAGCTGTTTTTT; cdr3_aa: CASSSQQGDTGELFF
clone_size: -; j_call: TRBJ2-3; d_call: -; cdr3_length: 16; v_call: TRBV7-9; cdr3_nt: TGTGCCAGCAGCTCTACCCTGGGCGGCCACACAGATACGCAGTATTTT; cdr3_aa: CASSSTLGGHTDTQYF
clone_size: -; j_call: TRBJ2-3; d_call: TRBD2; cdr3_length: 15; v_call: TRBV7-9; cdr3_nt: TGTGCCAGCAGCATTACTAGCGGGAGACCAGATACGCAGTATTTT; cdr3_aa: CASSITSGRPDTQYF
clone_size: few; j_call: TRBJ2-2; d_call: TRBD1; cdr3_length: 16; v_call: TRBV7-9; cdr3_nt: TGTGCCAGCAGCCACTATGGGACAGGGGGCACCGGGGAGCTGTTTTTT; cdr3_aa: CASSHYGTGGTGELFF
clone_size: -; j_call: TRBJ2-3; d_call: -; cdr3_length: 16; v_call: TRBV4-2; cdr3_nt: TGTGCCAGCAGCCAAGAACTTTTGGGGGGAACAGATACGCAGTATTTT; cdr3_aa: CASSQELLGGTDTQYF
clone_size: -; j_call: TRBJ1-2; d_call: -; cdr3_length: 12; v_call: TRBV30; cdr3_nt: TGTGCCTCCATGAAGGGTAACTATGGCTACACCTTC; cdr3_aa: CASMKGNYGYTF
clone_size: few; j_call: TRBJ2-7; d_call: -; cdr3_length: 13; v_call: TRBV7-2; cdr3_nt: TGTGCCAGCAGCTTACTAGACTCCTACGAGCAGTACTTC; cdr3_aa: CASSLLDSYEQYF